The 27 T cell receptor beta chains in this list originate from one sample, sequenced in a study of blood T cell repertoires in COVID-19. The table came from immunoSEQ multiplex PCR; TCRdb's copy has only in-frame clones and leaves some out. The data show over 150,000 clones, with 78% seen just once and approximately 15% held by the top ten. The specimen was PBMCs or T cells enriched from blood (not recorded which). The receptor source for this set is a woman aged 45-60 years who had recovered from COVID-19.

This clone was detected only a few times. The rearrangement links TRBV10-3 to TRBJ2-1; 13 nucleotides agree with TRBD2. From germline, CDR1 is ENHRY and CDR2 SYGVKD. The V segment lost 10 bases and the J segment 3 bases; nucleotides outside the gene matches: 3. CDR3 size: 14 residues. The CDR3 sequence is CATGTSGNYNEQFF. CDR3 DNA sequence: TGTGCCACCGGGACTAGCGGGAACTACAATGAGCAGTTCTTC.

This clone was counted a few times. The V gene is TRBV6-5, the J gene TRBJ2-1; 7 nucleotides agree with TRBD2. V shed 2 bases, J shed 8 bases, and the junction held 6 bases outside the gene matches. The V gene's germline CDR1 is MNHEY and CDR2 SVGAGI. The CDR3 is 14 residues long. The CDR3 nucleotides are TGTGCCAGCAGTTACGGGACTAAAGGAGATGAGCAGTTCTTC. Protein: CASSYGTKGDEQFF.

The chain couples TRBV19 to TRBJ2-7, with D unresolved. V shed 8 bases and J shed 3 bases, with 14 bases lying between them. Germline V CDR1 and CDR2: LNHDA, SQIVND (reference sequence). The CDR3 is 13 residues long. CDR3 residues: CASSPGINYEQYF. CDR3 coding DNA: TGTGCCAGTTCCCCAGGAATCAACTACGAGCAGTACTTC.

This clone occurred many times. The chain joins TRBV2 to TRBJ2-5, with TRBD2 matching over 8 bases. The CDR3 loop spans 11 amino acids. Germline V gene sequence: CDR1 SNHLY, CDR2 FYNNEI. Trimming took 9 bases from V and 5 from J; bases not matched to a gene: 2. The CDR3 DNA follows: TGTGCCAGTGGGACTAGGGAGACCCAGTACTTC. Amino acid sequence: CASGTRETQYF. Together with reference TRBV2 and TRBJ2-5, the CDR3 gives the full variable domain: EPEVTQTPSHQVTQMGQEVILRCVPISNHLYFYWYRQILGQKVEFLVSFYNNEISEKSEIFDDQFSVERPDGSNFTLKIRSTKLEDSAMYFCASGTRETQYFGPGTRLLVL.

Written as DNA, the CDR3 is TGTGCCAGCAGCCGAGGAATCGGCGGCTACACCTTC. It encodes CASSRGIGGYTF. V usage is TRBV12-3 or TRBV12-4 and J usage is TRBJ1-2; D gene ambiguous. The V gene lost 6 bases and the J gene lost 8 bases, with 13 bases spanning the gap. The CDR3 spans 12 residues.

This clone came up once. J is TRBJ2-3 and V is TRBV4-1, with TRBD2 matching over 14 bases. Trimming at V came to 4 bases and at J to 4 bases, leaving 4 bases not matched to a gene. Looked up from germline, CDR1 is MGHRA and CDR2 is YSYEKL. The CDR3 has 16 amino acids. CDR3 nucleotide sequence: TGCGCCAGCAGCCGAGAGACTAGCGGGAGGGCAGATACGCAGTATTTT. Translated: CASSRETSGRADTQYF.

V and J are TRBV13 and TRBJ2-2; 8 nucleotides line up with TRBD1. The germline gives CDR1 PRHDT, CDR2 FYEKMQ (reference sequence). The CDR3 is made up of 16 amino acids. The trim removed 2 bases at V and 1 base at J, leaving 3 bases unmatched. CDR3 DNA: TGTGCCAGCAGCTTAAGGACAGGGATGAACACCGGGGAGCTGTTTTTT. It is translated as CASSLRTGMNTGELFF.

The table lists this clone with a count of one. This CDR3 is CASSLVDTPQDTQYF. CDR3 in DNA: TGTGCCAGCAGCTTAGTGGACACTCCACAAGATACGCAGTATTTT. The genes are TRBV7-2 and TRBJ2-3; TRBD1 might be the D (5 bases). V was trimmed by 1 base and J by 5 bases, leaving 13 bases between them. The CDR3 extends over 15 amino acids. The germline CDR1 and CDR2 sequences are SGHTA and FQGNSA. The full variable domain, its missing parts supplied by reference TRBV7-2 and TRBJ2-3, is GAGVSQSPSNKVTEKGKDVELRCDPISGHTALYWYRQSLGQGLEFLIYFQGNSAPDKSGLPSDRFSAERTGGSVSTLTIQRTQQEDSAVYLCASSLVDTPQDTQYFGPGTRLTVL.

This clone was seen only a few times. The chain links TRBV2 to TRBJ2-7; TRBD2 is a possible D gene (5 bases). The CDR3 length is 14 residues. In germline, CDR1 is SNHLY, CDR2 FYNNEI. Trimming took off 5 bases at V and 5 bases at J, with 16 bases between the two ends. CDR3 sequence reads: CASSRSPMGDEQYF. The CDR3 coding sequence is TGTGCCAGCAGTCGCTCTCCCATGGGAGACGAGCAGTACTTC.

The chain recombines TRBV5-1 with TRBJ2-3, with 9 bases lining up with TRBD2. The germline gives CDR1 SGHRS, CDR2 YFSETQ. The CDR3 loop spans 16 amino acids. Unmatched junction bases numbered 3, after V lost 0 bases and J lost 1 base. CDR3 protein: CASSLGRLAGTDTQYF. Here the CDR3 DNA reads TGCGCCAGCAGCTTGGGTCGACTAGCGGGCACAGATACGCAGTATTTT.

This clone appeared once. The rearrangement uses TRBV19 and TRBJ2-2; D may be TRBD1 (5 bases). V was pared by 6 bases and J by 6 bases, with 17 bases between. The CDR3 covers 15 residues. Per germline, CDR1 LNHDA and CDR2 SQIVND (reference sequence). CDR3 sequence: CASSVGWGRAGELFF. The CDR3 DNA reads TGTGCCAGTAGCGTCGGGTGGGGCCGTGCCGGGGAGCTGTTTTTT.

The chain employs TRBV4-3 and TRBJ1-4, with TRBD1 matching over 7 bases. Germline CDR1 and CDR2: LGHNA and YSLEER. With V trimmed by 3 bases and J by 4 bases, 5 bases remained unmatched. This CDR3 region has 15 residues. The CDR3 DNA is TGCGCCAGCAGCCACAGGGACAGCTATAATGAAAAACTGTTTTTT. This translates into CASSHRDSYNEKLFF.

This chain joins TRBV7-2 and TRBJ2-7; 8 bases are shared with TRBD1. The CDR3 loop spans 15 amino acids. Germline lookup yields CDR1 SGHTA and CDR2 FQGNSA. Trimming took 1 base from V and 3 from J; bases not matched to a gene: 5. CDR3 coding DNA: TGTGCCAGCAGCTTAGGGGGCGGACAGGGCTACGAGCAGTACTTC. This translates into CASSLGGGQGYEQYF.

The chain employs TRBV7-9 and TRBJ2-7; D not resolved. Trimming pared 1 base from V and 4 bases from J, leaving 5 bases between. Germline V gives CDR1 SEHNR, CDR2 FQNEAQ (reference sequence). The CDR3 is 12 residues long. CDR3 nucleotides: TGTGCCAGCAGCTTAGAGAGTTACGAGCAGTACTTC. Its translation is CASSLESYEQYF.

This clone showed up just a few times. The chain combines TRBV7-2 with TRBJ1-2; TRBD1 agrees at 10 bases. Looked up from germline, CDR1 is SGHTA and CDR2 is FQGNSA. The CDR3 has 19 amino acids. V trimming: 5 bases; J trimming: 3 bases; junction bases outside the gene matches: 18. The CDR3 region is CASSELPSRDRGSDYGYTF. The CDR3 nucleotides read TGTGCCAGCAGCGAACTACCGTCCCGGGACAGGGGTTCGGACTATGGCTACACCTTC.

The chain is built from TRBV27 and TRBJ2-7; D perhaps matches TRBD2 (5 bases). This CDR3 has 13 residues. Germline CDR1 and CDR2: MNHEY and SMNVEV (reference sequence). V lost 6 bases to trimming and J lost 0 bases, with 9 bases between them. The CDR3 DNA sequence: TGTGCCAGCAGGGACTTGAGCTCCTACGAGCAGTACTTC. It translates to CASRDLSSYEQYF.

This chain uses TRBV12-3 or TRBV12-4 with TRBJ1-2; TRBD1 agrees at 7 bases. The V gene end was trimmed by 7 bases and the J gene end by 5 bases; junction bases not matched to a gene: 7. There are 13 residues in the CDR3. This CDR3 is CASTTGPYYGYTF. In DNA, the CDR3 is TGTGCCAGCACGACAGGGCCGTATTATGGCTACACCTTC.

The chain employs TRBV6-5 and TRBJ2-1, with 8 positions matching TRBD2. This CDR3 spans 16 amino acids. Trimming cost V 1 base and J 6 bases; bases outside gene matches: 8. Germline V gene sequence: CDR1 MNHEY, CDR2 SVGAGI. The CDR3 loop reads CASSYLAGGHRNEQFF. DNA of the CDR3: TGTGCCAGCAGTTACTTGGCGGGAGGCCATCGCAATGAGCAGTTCTTC.

The gene calls are TRBV24-1 and TRBJ1-1; D uncertain. Germline V gene lookup returns CDR1 KGHDR and CDR2 SFDVKD. CDR3 length equals 12 residues. V lost 0 bases, J lost 7 bases, and 5 bases lay in between. This CDR3 is CATSDLGSEAFF. CDR3 coding DNA: TGTGCCACCAGTGATTTGGGCAGTGAAGCTTTCTTT.

Only a few counts were recorded for this clone. The chain links TRBV7-6 to TRBJ1-5; the D gene is possibly TRBD1 (5 bases). Germline V CDR1 and CDR2: SGHVS, FNYEAQ. Trimming took 2 bases from V and 0 from J, leaving 8 bases between them. The CDR3 extends over 15 amino acids. In nucleotides, the CDR3 is TGTGCCAGCAGCTTAACGGGACTTAGCAATCAGCCCCAGCATTTT. It encodes CASSLTGLSNQPQHF.

The chain has TRBV6-5 and TRBJ2-7; the D is unclear. V was trimmed by 2 bases and J by 2 bases, leaving 10 bases between them. This CDR3 is built from 14 residues. The germline gives CDR1 MNHEY, CDR2 SVGAGI. The CDR3 DNA sequence: TGTGCCAGCAGTTACGGGTCAACTACCTACGAGCAGTACTTC. Its protein is CASSYGSTTYEQYF.

The V gene is TRBV4-1, the J gene TRBJ1-3; perhaps TRBD1 as D (5 bases). Trimming left V 2 bases short and J 0 bases short, with 14 bases between. Looked up from germline, CDR1 is MGHRA and CDR2 is YSYEKL. This CDR3 spans 17 amino acids. The CDR3 protein is CASSQTRGESSGNTIYF. In DNA form, the CDR3 reads TGCGCCAGCAGCCAAACTCGGGGGGAGAGCTCTGGAAACACCATATATTTT.

Details on this clone: The germline gene is not matched at one end of the junction; a read error may be the cause. The chain recombines TRBV11-2 with TRBJ2-3; possible D gene TRBD2, 5 bases. Germline assignment: CDR1 SGHAT and CDR2 FQNNGV. The CDR3 spans 13 residues. This CDR3 is CASSFSEGPLVVF. CDR3 nucleotide sequence: TGTGCCAGCAGCTTTTCCGAGGGCCCTCTGGTTGTTTTT. Supplemented by reference TRBV11-2 and TRBJ2-3, the full variable domain reads EAGVAQSPRYKIIEKRQSVAFWCNPISGHATLYWYQQILGQGPKLLIQFQNNGVVDDSQLPKDRFSAERLKGVDSTLKIQPAKLEDSAVYLCASSFSEGPLVVFGPGTRLTVL.

This chain uses TRBV19 with TRBJ1-2, with D uncertain. The CDR3 extends over 13 amino acids. The germline V gene encodes CDR1 LNHDA and CDR2 SQIVND (reference sequence). Trimming removed 5 bases at V and 8 bases at J, with 15 bases between. CDR3 DNA sequence: TGTGCCAGTAGTCCCCACGAGTCCTGGGGCTACACCTTC. Translated, it gives CASSPHESWGYTF.

CDR3 protein: CASSFPRQSSGNTIYF. The CDR3 nucleotides read TGTGCCAGCAGTTTCCCAAGACAGAGCTCTGGAAACACCATATATTTT. V gene TRBV28 combines with J gene TRBJ1-3, with a weak D call TRBD1 (5 bases). The germline gives CDR1 MDHEN, CDR2 SYDVKM. V was shortened by 3 bases and J by 0 bases, with 12 bases between the two germline ends. The CDR3 is 16 amino acids. The complete variable domain, with remaining parts taken from reference TRBV28 and TRBJ1-3, reads DVKVTQSSRYLVKRTGEKVFLECVQDMDHENMFWYRQDPGLGLRLIYFSYDVKMKEKGDIPEGYSVSREKKERFSLILESASTNQTSMYLCASSFPRQSSGNTIYFGEGSWLTVV.

The chain recombines TRBV2 with TRBJ1-5, with D perhaps TRBD1 (5 bases). The length of the CDR3 is 11 residues. The V gene's germline CDR1 is SNHLY and CDR2 FYNNEI. Trimming took off 9 bases at V and 9 bases at J, with 12 bases between the two ends. The CDR3 region is CASTGTGPQHF. The CDR3 nucleotides are TGTGCCAGTACAGGAACCGGGCCCCAGCATTTT.

V is TRBV2 and J is TRBJ2-3; TRBD2 matches at 7 bases. The CDR3 is made up of 15 amino acids. Germline V CDR1 and CDR2: SNHLY, FYNNEI. With 0 bases clipped from V and 3 bases from J, the junction kept 3 bases outside the gene matches. The CDR3 sequence is CASSEAGGPTDTQYF. The CDR3 region has the DNA TGTGCCAGCAGTGAAGCGGGAGGGCCGACAGATACGCAGTATTTT. Full variable domain (outside the CDR3, taken from reference TRBV2 and TRBJ2-3): EPEVTQTPSHQVTQMGQEVILRCVPISNHLYFYWYRQILGQKVEFLVSFYNNEISEKSEIFDDQFSVERPDGSNFTLKIRSTKLEDSAMYFCASSEAGGPTDTQYFGPGTRLTVL.